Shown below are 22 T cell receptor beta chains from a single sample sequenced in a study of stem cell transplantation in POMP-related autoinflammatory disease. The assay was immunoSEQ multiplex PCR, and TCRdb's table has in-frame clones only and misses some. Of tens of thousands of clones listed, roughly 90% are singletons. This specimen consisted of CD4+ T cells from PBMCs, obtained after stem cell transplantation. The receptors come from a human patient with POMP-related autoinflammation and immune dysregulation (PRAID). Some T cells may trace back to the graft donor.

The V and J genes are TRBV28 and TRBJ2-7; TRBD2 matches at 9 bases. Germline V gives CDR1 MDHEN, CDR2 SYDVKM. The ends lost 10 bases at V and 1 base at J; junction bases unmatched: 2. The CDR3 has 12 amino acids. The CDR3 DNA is TGTGCCACGGGACTAGCATCCTACGAGCAGTACTTC. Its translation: CATGLASYEQYF.

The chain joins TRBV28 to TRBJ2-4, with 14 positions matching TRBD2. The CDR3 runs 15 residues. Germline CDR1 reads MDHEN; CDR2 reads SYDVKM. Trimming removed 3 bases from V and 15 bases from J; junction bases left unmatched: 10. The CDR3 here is CASSFTPGTSGSSYF. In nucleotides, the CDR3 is TGTGCCAGCAGTTTCACCCCCGGGACTAGCGGGAGCTCGTACTTC.

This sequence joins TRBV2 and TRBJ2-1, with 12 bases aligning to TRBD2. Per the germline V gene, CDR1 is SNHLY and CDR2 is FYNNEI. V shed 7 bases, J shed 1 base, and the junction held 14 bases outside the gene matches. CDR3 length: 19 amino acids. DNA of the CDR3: TGTGCCAGCACTCCCGGCCTAGCGGGAGGGCCGAGATCCTACAATGAGCAGTTCTTC. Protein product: CASTPGLAGGPRSYNEQFF.

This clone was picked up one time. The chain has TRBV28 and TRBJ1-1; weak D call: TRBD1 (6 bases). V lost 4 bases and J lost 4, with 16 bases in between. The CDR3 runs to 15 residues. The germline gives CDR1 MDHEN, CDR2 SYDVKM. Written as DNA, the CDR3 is TGTGCCAGCAGTTCTACAGGGATTTCGTCCACTGAAGCTTTCTTT. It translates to CASSSTGISSTEAFF.

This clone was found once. The CDR3 DNA reads TGTGCCAGCAGTTTGGGGGGCTCAAACTCCTACGAGCAGTACTTC. This encodes CASSLGGSNSYEQYF. V and J are TRBV28 and TRBJ2-7; the D gene could be TRBD1 or TRBD2 (6 bases each). The CDR3 contains 15 residues. CDR1 is MDHEN and CDR2 is SYDVKM in the germline V gene. V was shortened by 3 bases and J by 0 bases, with 12 bases between the two germline ends.

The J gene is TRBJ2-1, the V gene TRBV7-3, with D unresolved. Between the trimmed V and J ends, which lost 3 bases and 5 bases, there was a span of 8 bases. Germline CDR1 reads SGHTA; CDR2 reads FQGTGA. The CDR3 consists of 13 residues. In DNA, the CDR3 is TGTGCCAGCAGCTTTCGACCTCACAATGAGCAGTTCTTC. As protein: CASSFRPHNEQFF. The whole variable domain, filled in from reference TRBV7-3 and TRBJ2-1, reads GAGVSQTPSNKVTEKGKYVELRCDPISGHTALYWYRQSLGQGPEFLIYFQGTGAADDSGLPNDRFFAVRPEGSVSTLKIQRTERGDSAVYLCASSFRPHNEQFFGPGTRLTVL.

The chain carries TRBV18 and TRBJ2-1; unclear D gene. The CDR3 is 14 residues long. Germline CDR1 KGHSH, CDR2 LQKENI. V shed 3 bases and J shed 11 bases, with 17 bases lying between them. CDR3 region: CASSPLSSSRQQFF. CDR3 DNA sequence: TGTGCCAGCTCACCCCTGAGCAGTTCCCGACAGCAGTTCTTC.

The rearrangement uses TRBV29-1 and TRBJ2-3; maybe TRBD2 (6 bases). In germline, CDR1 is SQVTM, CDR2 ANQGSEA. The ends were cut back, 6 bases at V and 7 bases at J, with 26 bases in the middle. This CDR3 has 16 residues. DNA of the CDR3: TGCAGCGTGGGCGGAGGGCGGGTTAGTTCCCTGCATACGCAGTATTTT. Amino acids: CSVGGGRVSSLHTQYF.

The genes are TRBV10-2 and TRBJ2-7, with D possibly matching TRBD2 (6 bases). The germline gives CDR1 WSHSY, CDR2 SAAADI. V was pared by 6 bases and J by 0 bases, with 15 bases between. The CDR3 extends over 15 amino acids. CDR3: CASRSSGASSYEQYF. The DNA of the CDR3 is TGCGCCAGCAGAAGTAGCGGAGCCTCCTCCTACGAGCAGTACTTC.

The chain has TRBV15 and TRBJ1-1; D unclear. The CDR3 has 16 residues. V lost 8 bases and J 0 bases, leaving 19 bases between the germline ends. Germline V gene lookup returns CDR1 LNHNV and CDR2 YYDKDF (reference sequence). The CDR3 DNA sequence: TGTGCCACCGGGAGAACCCCCGGAATTTTGAACACTGAAGCTTTCTTT. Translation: CATGRTPGILNTEAFF.

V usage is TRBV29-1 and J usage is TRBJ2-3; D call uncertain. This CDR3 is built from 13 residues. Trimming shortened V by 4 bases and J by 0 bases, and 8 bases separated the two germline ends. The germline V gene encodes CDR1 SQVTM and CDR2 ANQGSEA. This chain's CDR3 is CSVGITSTDTQYF. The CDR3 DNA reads TGCAGCGTTGGGATCACTAGCACAGATACGCAGTATTTT.

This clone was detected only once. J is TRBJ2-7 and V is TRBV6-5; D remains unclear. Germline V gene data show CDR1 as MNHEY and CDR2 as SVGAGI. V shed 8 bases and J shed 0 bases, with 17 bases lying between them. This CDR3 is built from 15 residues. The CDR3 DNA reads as TGTGCCAGCGACCTCCTGCCACGGTACTCCTACGAGCAGTACTTC. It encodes CASDLLPRYSYEQYF.

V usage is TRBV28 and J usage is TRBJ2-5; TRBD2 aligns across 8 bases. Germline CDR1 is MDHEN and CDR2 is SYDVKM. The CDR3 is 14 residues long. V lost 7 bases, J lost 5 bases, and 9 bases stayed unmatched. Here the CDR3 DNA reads TGTGCCAGCAACCCCGGCGGGGGGCTGGAGACCCAGTACTTC. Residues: CASNPGGGLETQYF.

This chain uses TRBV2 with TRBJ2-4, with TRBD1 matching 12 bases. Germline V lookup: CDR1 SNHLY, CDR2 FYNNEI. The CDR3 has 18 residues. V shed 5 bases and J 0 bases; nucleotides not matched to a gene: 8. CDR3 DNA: TGTGCCAGCAGTCCTCGGGACAGGGGGCGAATAGCCAAAAACATTCAGTACTTC. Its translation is CASSPRDRGRIAKNIQYF.

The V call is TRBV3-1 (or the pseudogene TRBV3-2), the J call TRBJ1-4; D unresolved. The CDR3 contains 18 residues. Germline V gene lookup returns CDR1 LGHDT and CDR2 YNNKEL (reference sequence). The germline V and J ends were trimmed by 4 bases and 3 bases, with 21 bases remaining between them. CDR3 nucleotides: TGTGCCAGCAGCCCCAATATCCATGAGGGAGGATCTAATGAAAAACTGTTTTTT. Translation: CASSPNIHEGGSNEKLFF.

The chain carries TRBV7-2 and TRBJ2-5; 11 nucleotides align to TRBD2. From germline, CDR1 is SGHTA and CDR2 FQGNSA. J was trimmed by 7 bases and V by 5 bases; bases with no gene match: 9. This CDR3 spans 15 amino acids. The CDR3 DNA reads TGTGCCAGCAGCCCGGGACTAGCGGAGGTGGTGACCCAGTACTTC. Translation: CASSPGLAEVVTQYF.

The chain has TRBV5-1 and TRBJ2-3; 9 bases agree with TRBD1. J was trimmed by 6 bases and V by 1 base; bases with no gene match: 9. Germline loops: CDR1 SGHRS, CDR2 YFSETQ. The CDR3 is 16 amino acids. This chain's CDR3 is CASSLNTGGAGDTQYF. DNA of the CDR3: TGCGCCAGCAGCTTGAATACAGGGGGCGCCGGGGATACGCAGTATTTT.

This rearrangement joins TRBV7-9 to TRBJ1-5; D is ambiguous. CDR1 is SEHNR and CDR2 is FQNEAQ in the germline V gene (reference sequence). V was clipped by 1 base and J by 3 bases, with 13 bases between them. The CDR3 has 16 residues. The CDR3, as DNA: TGTGCCAGCAGCTTAGGGGCAGGTTCCTTCAATCAGCCCCAGCATTTT. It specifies CASSLGAGSFNQPQHF.

The CDR3 spells CASSSLPRGGTGELFF. Here the CDR3 DNA reads TGTGCCAGCAGTTCCCTCCCCCGGGGGGGGACCGGGGAGCTGTTTTTT. The chain carries TRBV28 and TRBJ2-2, with TRBD2 identical over 8 bases. CDR3 length: 16 residues. V trimming: 4 bases; J trimming: 5 bases; junction bases outside the gene matches: 9. CDR1 is MDHEN and CDR2 is SYDVKM in the germline V gene. Based on the CDR3 plus reference TRBV28 and TRBJ2-2, the full variable domain is DVKVTQSSRYLVKRTGEKVFLECVQDMDHENMFWYRQDPGLGLRLIYFSYDVKMKEKGDIPEGYSVSREKKERFSLILESASTNQTSMYLCASSSLPRGGTGELFFGEGSRLTVL.

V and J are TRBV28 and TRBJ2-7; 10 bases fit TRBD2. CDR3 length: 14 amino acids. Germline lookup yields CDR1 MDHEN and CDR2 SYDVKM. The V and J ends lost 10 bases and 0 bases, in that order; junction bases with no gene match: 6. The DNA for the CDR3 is TGTGCCATTACTAGCGGGACGAGCTCCTACGAGCAGTACTTC. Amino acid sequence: CAITSGTSSYEQYF.

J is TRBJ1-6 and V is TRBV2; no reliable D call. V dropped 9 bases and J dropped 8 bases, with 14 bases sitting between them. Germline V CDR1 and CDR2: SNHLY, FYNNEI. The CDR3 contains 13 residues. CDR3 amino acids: CASQRDRDSPLHF. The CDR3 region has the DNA TGTGCCAGTCAGCGGGATCGGGATTCACCCCTCCACTTT.

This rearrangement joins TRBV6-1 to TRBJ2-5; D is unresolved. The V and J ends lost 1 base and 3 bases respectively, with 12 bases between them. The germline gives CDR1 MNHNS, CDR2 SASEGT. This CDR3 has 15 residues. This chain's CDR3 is CASSEDLYSEETQYF. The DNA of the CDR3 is TGTGCCAGCAGTGAAGATCTGTACAGTGAAGAGACCCAGTACTTC.